Many counts were recorded for the clone carrying this T cell receptor beta chain. These data originate in a study of human T cells and chemical hapten exposure. Original processing methods: Across samples, TCR counts had a median of approximately 100,000 and ranged from roughly 20,000 to 690,600. Each CDR3 protein gets one entry after TCRdb re-called the RACE reads with MiXCR. The V and J calls and clone size are TCRdb's, not the authors'. This table has more than 75,000 distinct CDR3 sequences, approximately 8% appearing once. Germline assignment: CDR1 SGHRS and CDR2 YFSETQ. The CDR3 spans 14 residues. Losses at the gene ends were 4 bases for V and 6 bases for J; bases not matched to a gene: 3. The sample's time point: healthy volunteer bleed at 6 weeks. Unfractionated whole blood yielded the extracted total RNA.

The chain has TRBV5-1 and TRBJ2-1; 11 positions match TRBD1. The sample consisted of whole blood. This TCR was sampled from a male donor in good health. Some clones in this sample may be carry-over from other donors' samples. CDR3 sequence reads: CASSAGQGVNEQFF. CDR3 nucleotides: TGCGCCAGCAGCGCGGGACAGGGGGTCAATGAGCAGTTCTTC. The full variable domain, rest sourced from reference TRBV5-1 and TRBJ2-1, is KAGVTQTPRYLIKTRGQQVTLSCSPISGHRSVSWYQQTPGQGLQFLFEYFSETQRNKGNFPGRFSGRQFSNSRSEMNVSTLELGDSALYLCASSAGQGVNEQFFGPGTRLTVL.